A selection of T cell receptor beta chains follows, all from one sample in a study of Tregs in tolerant kidney transplant recipients. Sequenced by immunoSEQ multiplex PCR; TCRdb stores in-frame clones only, minus some. Among just over 30,000 clones, about 79% were seen once, and the ten largest hold around 2.4%. Their recognized antigens are unknown. Source material: Tregs from blood cultured with allogeneic cells. Every receptor here comes from a human donor in good health. The CDR3 runs from the conserved cysteine through the conserved F or W.

TRBV21-1	TRBJ2-1	CASSKRQGRPTNEQFF
TRBV30	TRBJ2-3	CAWSRPGLIVNTQYF
TRBV7-2	TRBJ2-7	CASSFGTSGGGEQYF
TRBV18	TRBJ2-2	CASSPPGSPRGELFF
TRBV9	TRBJ2-1	CASSVTAGADNEQFF
TRBV18	TRBJ2-1	CASSPGGASGVYNEQFF
TRBV6-6	TRBJ1-1	CASSLGTDTEAFF
TRBV2	TRBJ2-7	CASSEGRGNYEQYF
TRBV10-2	TRBJ2-5	CATTGGGVETQYF
TRBV6-6	TRBJ1-1	CASSPTELFAEAFF
TRBV2	TRBJ1-4	CASSRTGTGPEKLFF
TRBV7-2	TRBJ1-2	CASSLGGTGNYGYTF
TRBV27	TRBJ2-1	CASSSSRLRGGRDEQFF
TRBV6-1	TRBJ2-2	CASSAPLLAGGPNTGELFF
TRBV7-2	TRBJ1-2	CASSPRGWVYGYTF
TRBV5-1	TRBJ1-2	CASSQDTYGYTF
TRBV6-1	TRBJ1-2	CASKPGGYYGYTF
TRBV5-1	NA	CASSLSGNSYEQYF
TRBV9	TRBJ2-2	CASSTGGYTGELFF
TRBV11-1	TRBJ2-7	CASSRLAGGYEQYF
TRBV5-1	TRBJ2-3	CASSLVGGTSTDTQYF
TRBV29-1	TRBJ2-5	CSVEGTSGGTQYF
TRBV7-9	TRBJ2-7	CASSSQYEQYF
TRBV7-9	TRBJ2-7	CASAIGGEQYF
TRBV11-3	TRBJ2-1	CASSPRGTSYEEQFF